Sequencing of this T cell receptor (beta chain) was carried out in a study of shared clonotypes between healthy human individuals. Study summary: For every donor, three CD4 naive, three CD4 memory, two CD8 naive and one CD8 memory plates were used.

The CDR3 is 17 residues long. Trimming took 0 bases from V and 0 from J; bases not matched to a gene: 5. Germline values: CDR1 MGHRA, CDR2 YSYEKL. General study results and limits: Across a few donors, naive CD4 shared around 5.1%, naive CD8 about 3.2%, memory CD4 roughly 2.2%, memory CD8 around 0.42%.

Using immunoSEQ multiplex PCR, the repertoire was profiled, and TCRdb retains in-frame clones only, with some absent. This table holds some 1 million clones, around 74% found once. This clone was counted a few times. No antigen is known for it. The receptor comes from a man aged 18 to 29 in good health. The sequenced sample consisted of memory CD4+ T cells sorted from blood. Subset described: CD45RA-negative fraction. The genes are TRBV4-1 and TRBJ1-5; TRBD1 aligns across 7 bases. DNA of the CDR3: TGCGCCAGCAGCCAAGAGGGACAGCTTTATAGCAATCAGCCCCAGCATTTT. Protein product: CASSQEGQLYSNQPQHF.